This entry concerns a single T cell receptor (beta chain). Assay: immunoSEQ multiplex PCR; the TCRdb copy retains only in-frame clones and omits some. The sample consists of roughly 360,000 clones, about 90% of them appearing once. This record comes from a study of blood T cell repertoires in COVID-19. The clonotype was recovered from a man aged 25 to 40 who had recovered from COVID-19. The sample comprised PBMCs or T cells enriched from blood (not recorded which).

The CDR3 DNA is TGTGCCAGCAGCTTATCAGGGGACGATTACTATGGCTACACCTTC. As protein: CASSLSGDDYYGYTF. The chain is built from TRBV7-3 and TRBJ1-2, with a tentative D call TRBD1 (6 bases). This CDR3 spans 15 amino acids. Trimming removed 2 bases from V and 3 bases from J, with 13 bases in between. Germline V gene data show CDR1 as SGHTA and CDR2 as FQGTGA.